The 18 T cell receptor beta chains reported below all come from one sample, sequenced in a study of metastatic and nonmetastatic thyroid tumors. From the PCR reads, TCRdb re-called clones with MiXCR. The data contain about 59,000 clones, 16% of them singletons. There were no patients who had received any treatment before thyroid surgery. Sequencing was carried out using blood. The receptor source for this set is a male donor with papillary thyroid cancer or a benign thyroid nodule (not recorded which). Some clones in this sample may be carry-over from other donors' samples.

This clone was seen repeatedly, ten times or more. V is TRBV6-1 and J is TRBJ1-1, with a possible D match to TRBD1 (5 bases). The CDR3 sequence is 13 residues long. Germline-derived CDR1 and CDR2 are MNHNS and SASEGT. Trimming removed 10 bases from V and 0 bases from J, with 12 bases in between. CDR3 nucleotide sequence: TGTGCCACCCTGGGGCGGATGAACACTGAAGCTTTCTTT. The encoded protein is CATLGRMNTEAFF.

This clone was counted only a few times. Possible read error: a much larger clone is one base away. Other DNA sequences of this sample code for an identical CDR3. The gene calls are TRBV6-4 and TRBJ2-3; 9 positions match TRBD2. The length of the CDR3 is 16 residues. Germline loops: CDR1 MRHNA, CDR2 SNTAGT. Unmatched junction bases numbered 7, after V lost 0 bases and J lost 6 bases. CDR3 sequence (DNA): TGTGCCAGCAGTGACTCGACAGCGGGAGGTTCCGATACGCAGTATTTT. This codes for CASSDSTAGGSDTQYF.

This clone was seen ten or more times. The chain's CDR3 is CSVVVYEQYF. The CDR3 DNA reads TGCAGCGTTGTTGTCTACGAGCAGTACTTC. The chain uses TRBV29-1 and TRBJ2-7; D gene uncertain. The germline V gene encodes CDR1 SQVTM and CDR2 ANQGSEA. The V and J ends lost 4 bases and 3 bases respectively, with 4 bases between them. This CDR3 spans 10 amino acids.

This clone was seen many times. The chain recombines TRBV6-1 with TRBJ2-2, with 7 nucleotides matching TRBD2. V lost 7 bases and J lost 5; bases outside the gene matches: 7. The CDR3 contains 14 residues. Germline values: CDR1 MNHNS, CDR2 SASEGT. DNA for the CDR3: TGTGCCAGCACCTCTAGCGGCACAACCGGGGAGCTGTTTTTT. Amino acids: CASTSSGTTGELFF.

A word on this clone: A read error may explain this, as a much larger clone is one base away. J is TRBJ2-2 and V is TRBV5-1, with D unclear. Trimming stripped 6 bases from V and 8 bases from J, with 8 bases between. CDR3 length: 11 amino acids. Germline CDR1 is SGHRS and CDR2 is YFSETQ. The CDR3 spells CASISSGELFF. CDR3 nucleotide sequence: TGCGCCAGCATCTCGTCAGGGGAGCTGTTTTTT.

There are many counts of this clone. J is TRBJ2-5 and V is TRBV12-3 or TRBV12-4; no definite D call. The CDR3 extends over 14 amino acids. V lost 6 bases, J lost 2 bases, and 13 bases lay in between. The CDR3 bases are TGTGCCAGCAGCATTGGACGGGTGCAAGAGACCCAGTACTTC. This codes for CASSIGRVQETQYF.

This clone came up once. The V gene is TRBV30, the J gene TRBJ1-1; tentatively, D is TRBD1 (5 bases). V was pared by 0 bases and J by 4 bases, with 15 bases between. Per the germline V gene, CDR1 is GTSNPN and CDR2 is SVGIG (reference sequence). CDR3 size: 15 residues. The CDR3 here is CAWSVHTGGTTEAFF. The CDR3 DNA sequence: TGTGCCTGGAGTGTACATACCGGGGGGACCACTGAAGCTTTCTTT.

The V call is TRBV20-1, the J call TRBJ2-1; 11 bases are shared with TRBD2. There are 14 residues in the CDR3. Germline V lookup: CDR1 DFQATT, CDR2 SNEGSKA (reference sequence). The V segment lost 8 bases and the J segment 4 bases; nucleotides outside the gene matches: 7. CDR3 coding DNA: TGCAGTCCCCGGGGACTAGCGGATTACAATGAGCAGTTCTTC. Protein product: CSPRGLADYNEQFF.

Ten or more counts support this clone. The chain uses TRBV20-1 and TRBJ2-2, with D perhaps matching TRBD1 (6 bases). The CDR3 is 15 residues long. Trimming took 1 base from V and 3 from J, leaving 12 bases between them. Germline V CDR1 and CDR2: DFQATT, SNEGSKA (reference sequence). CDR3 nucleotide sequence: TGCAGTGCTAGAGCCACAGGGTGGGACACCGGGGAGCTGTTTTTT. Its translation: CSARATGWDTGELFF.

This clone has just a few counts. The chain couples TRBV6-6 to TRBJ1-2; maybe TRBD1 (6 bases). Trimming shortened V by 2 bases and J by 5 bases, and 12 bases separated the two germline ends. The CDR3 totals 14 residues. Germline V gene lookup returns CDR1 MNHNY and CDR2 SVGAGI (reference sequence). CDR3 nucleotides: TGTGCCAGCAGTTACATGGGGGCTCGTTATGGCTACACCTTC. Translation gives CASSYMGARYGYTF.

This clone occurred many times. The chain links TRBV4-1 to TRBJ1-3, with 7 bases fitting TRBD1. Germline V gene data show CDR1 as MGHRA and CDR2 as YSYEKL. V shed 0 bases and J 0 bases; nucleotides not matched to a gene: 2. The CDR3 spans 16 residues. The CDR3 region has the DNA TGCGCCAGCAGCCAAGAATCAGGGGGCTCTGGAAACACCATATATTTT. Its protein is CASSQESGGSGNTIYF.

This clone was found many times. The sample has other DNA sequences that encode this CDR3 too. The CDR3 sequence: CASSPRETSGRANTQYF. In DNA form, the CDR3 reads TGTGCCAGCAGCCCTCGCGAAACTAGCGGGAGGGCCAATACGCAGTATTTT. The chain links TRBV4-2 to TRBJ2-3, with TRBD2 matching over 13 bases. The V gene end was trimmed by 4 bases and the J gene end by 7 bases; junction bases not matched to a gene: 11. Germline V CDR1 and CDR2: LGHNA, YNFKEQ. This CDR3 spans 17 amino acids.

This clone was recorded many times. V and J are TRBV27 and TRBJ1-2, with D possibly matching TRBD1 (5 bases). The CDR3 runs 14 residues. CDR1 MNHEY and CDR2 SMNVEV come from the germline V gene (reference sequence). V lost 6 bases and J lost 4, with 15 bases in between. In DNA form, the CDR3 reads TGTGCCAGCAGCATCCTGGGAAGGGGCTATGGCTACACCTTC. Amino acid sequence: CASSILGRGYGYTF.

The sample holds many counts of this clone. The V and J genes are TRBV15 and TRBJ2-7, with D unresolved. In germline, CDR1 is LNHNV, CDR2 YYDKDF (reference sequence). The V end was cut by 4 bases, the J end by 0 bases, with 10 bases between. This CDR3 has 14 residues. CDR3 loop: CATSKERSSYEQYF. Here the CDR3 DNA reads TGTGCCACCAGCAAGGAAAGGAGCTCCTACGAGCAGTACTTC. The full variable domain, in which reference TRBV15 and TRBJ2-7 provide the parts outside the CDR3, is DAMVIQNPRYQVTQFGKPVTLSCSQTLNHNVMYWYQQKSSQAPKLLFHYYDKDFNNEADTPDNFQSRRPNTSFCFLDIRSPGLGDTAMYLCATSKERSSYEQYFGPGTRLTVT.

This clone has at least ten counts. This chain uses TRBV7-8 with TRBJ2-3; the D is unclear. The germline V gene encodes CDR1 SGHVS and CDR2 FQNEAQ. V lost 1 base to trimming and J lost 4 bases, with 6 bases between them. The CDR3 extends over 13 amino acids. In DNA form, the CDR3 reads TGTGCCAGCAGCTTAGTCGGCCCAGATACGCAGTATTTT. It yields the protein CASSLVGPDTQYF.

This clone was found many times. The chain is built from TRBV2 and TRBJ1-1; D gene uncertain. The germline gives CDR1 SNHLY, CDR2 FYNNEI. The V end was cut by 3 bases, the J end by 0 bases, with 8 bases between. The CDR3 is 14 residues long. In DNA, the CDR3 is TGTGCCAGCAGTGAGCGGGGATTGAACACTGAAGCTTTCTTT. Translation gives CASSERGLNTEAFF.

This clone was found many times. This sample includes further DNA sequences coding for the same CDR3. The rearrangement links TRBV10-3 to TRBJ2-1, with 12 positions matching TRBD2. Losses at the gene ends were 9 bases for V and 9 bases for J; bases not matched to a gene: 6. Germline-derived CDR1 and CDR2 are ENHRY and SYGVKD. This CDR3 spans 13 amino acids. This CDR3 is CAISTSGRFEQFF. Written as DNA, the CDR3 is TGTGCCATATCGACTAGCGGGAGATTTGAGCAGTTCTTC.

A word on this clone: Other DNA sequences in this sample translate to the same CDR3. The chain uses TRBV11-1 and TRBJ2-3; D is tentatively TRBD1 or TRBD2 (6 bases each). CDR1 and CDR2 from the germline V gene are SGHAT and FQDESV (reference sequence). The CDR3 has 17 residues. With 8 bases removed from V and 2 bases from J, the gap between germline ends came to 23 bases. CDR3 region: CASGLGTLAGATDTQYF. The CDR3 DNA sequence: TGTGCCAGCGGCCTGGGGACACTAGCAGGAGCCACAGATACGCAGTATTTT. The full variable domain, with the rest looked up from reference TRBV11-1 and TRBJ2-3, is EAEVAQSPRYKITEKSQAVAFWCDPISGHATLYWYRQILGQGPELLVQFQDESVVDDSQLPKDRFSAERLKGVDSTLKIQPAELGDSAMYLCASGLGTLAGATDTQYFGPGTRLTVL.